These 4 T cell receptor beta chains came from one sample sequenced in a study of regulatory T cells in long-lasting Graves disease. Time point here: newly diagnosed GD, antithyroid drugs for less than 3 months. RNA from PBMCs was the source of the TCR library. Both iRepertoire HTBI primers and Arm-PCR of CDR3 regions were used to build the TCR beta libraries. TCRdb recomputed calls from the multiplex PCR reads with MiXCR, one row per CDR3 protein. The sample has around 330,000 distinct CDR3 sequences, 15% to 20% seen once. The sample here was peripheral blood mononuclear cells (PBMCs), taken at new diagnosis, from a patient treated with antithyroid drugs. All receptors derive from a female donor with Graves disease.

The rearrangement uses TRBV2 and TRBJ2-2; D call uncertain. CDR3 length: 16 amino acids. Deletions cut 5 bases from V and 1 base from J, with 14 bases between. CDR1 and CDR2 (germline): SNHLY, FYNNEI. The CDR3 sequence: CASSKRLNLNTGELFF. CDR3 coding DNA: TGTGCCAGCAGTAAGAGACTGAACCTGAACACCGGGGAGCTGTTTTTT.

There are many counts of this clonotype. This sequence joins TRBV5-1 and TRBJ2-7, with a possible D match to TRBD1 (6 bases). This CDR3 region has 14 residues. Germline lookup yields CDR1 SGHRS and CDR2 YFSETQ. V was cut by 4 bases and J by 0 bases, with 11 bases left in between. The CDR3 DNA is TGCGCCAGCAGCGGGACAATGAGCTCCTACGAGCAGTACTTC. Encoded protein: CASSGTMSSYEQYF.

This clonotype came up once. The V call is TRBV28, the J call TRBJ1-1, with D perhaps matching TRBD1 (5 bases). Germline lookup yields CDR1 MDHEN and CDR2 SYDVKM. The V end was cut by 3 bases, the J end by 6 bases, with 17 bases between. This CDR3 contains 15 residues. CDR3 amino acids: CASSFMLGRVSEAFF. CDR3 DNA sequence: TGTGCCAGCAGTTTTATGTTGGGCAGGGTCTCTGAAGCTTTCTTT.

DNA for the CDR3: TGTGCCAGCAGCCCCGGGACAGGGAGACACGAGCAGTACTTC. Translated, it gives CASSPGTGRHEQYF. The V gene is TRBV7-9, the J gene TRBJ2-7, with 9 bases matching TRBD1. V shed 5 bases, J shed 5 bases, and the junction held 7 bases outside the gene matches. The length of the CDR3 is 14 residues. The germline CDR1 and CDR2 sequences are SEHNR and FQNEAQ (reference sequence). The complete variable domain, with remaining parts taken from reference TRBV7-9 and TRBJ2-7, reads DTGVSQNPRHKITKRGQNVTFRCDPISEHNRLYWYRQTLGQGPEFLTYFQNEAQLEKSRLLSDRFSAERPKGSFSTLEIQRTEQGDSAMYLCASSPGTGRHEQYFGPGTRLTVT.